This TCR beta chain was sequenced for a study of cytomegalovirus exposure and HLA in healthy donors. This clone was counted a single time. V was trimmed by 5 bases and J by 8 bases, leaving 15 bases between them. The length of the CDR3 is 13 residues. The germline gives CDR1 MNHEY, CDR2 SMNVEV (reference sequence). Both 60 Vbeta primers and 13 Jbeta primers went into the PCR. TCRdb's table, derived via immunoSEQ multiplex PCR, lists solely in-frame clones and lacks some. Of under 200,000 clones in the sample, almost 75% were seen once. This chain joins TRBV27 and TRBJ1-2; D perhaps matches TRBD1 (5 bases). The sample comprised PBMCs. The origin of this receptor is a woman younger than 30 in good health and CMV-seropositive. Here the CDR3 reads CASSHGPRQGYTF. As DNA, the CDR3 is TGTGCCAGCAGTCACGGGCCACGACAGGGCTACACCTTC.